This T cell receptor (beta chain) was recorded in a study of post-analysis software for immune sequencing data. Across the study: Included courses were relapsing-remitting and secondary progressive multiple sclerosis; progressive-relapsing multiple sclerosis was also included.

Each TCR beta cDNA library carried unique molecular identifiers. From the PCR reads, TCRdb called clonotypes with MiXCR, one entry per CDR3 protein. The sample has roughly 730,000 distinct CDR3 sequences, 25% to 30% seen once; the top ten hold approximately 0.55%. This clonotype appeared a few times. Its specificity is not known. V was pared by 4 bases and J by 9 bases, with 7 bases of the junction left unmatched. This CDR3 contains 13 residues. CDR1 SGHDT and CDR2 YYEEEE come from the germline V gene. Study findings and constraints: Controls showed lower frequencies than patients for roughly five TRBV segments, and TRBV5-6, TRBV5-1 and TRBV20-1 were among these.

The material sequenced was blood. This chain uses TRBV5-6 with TRBJ2-1; 7 bases fit TRBD2. This sequence originates from a girl between 5 and 17 years old with multiple sclerosis. CDR3 region: CASSQGGLGEQFF. The CDR3 nucleotides read TGTGCCAGCAGCCAGGGAGGGCTCGGTGAGCAGTTCTTC.